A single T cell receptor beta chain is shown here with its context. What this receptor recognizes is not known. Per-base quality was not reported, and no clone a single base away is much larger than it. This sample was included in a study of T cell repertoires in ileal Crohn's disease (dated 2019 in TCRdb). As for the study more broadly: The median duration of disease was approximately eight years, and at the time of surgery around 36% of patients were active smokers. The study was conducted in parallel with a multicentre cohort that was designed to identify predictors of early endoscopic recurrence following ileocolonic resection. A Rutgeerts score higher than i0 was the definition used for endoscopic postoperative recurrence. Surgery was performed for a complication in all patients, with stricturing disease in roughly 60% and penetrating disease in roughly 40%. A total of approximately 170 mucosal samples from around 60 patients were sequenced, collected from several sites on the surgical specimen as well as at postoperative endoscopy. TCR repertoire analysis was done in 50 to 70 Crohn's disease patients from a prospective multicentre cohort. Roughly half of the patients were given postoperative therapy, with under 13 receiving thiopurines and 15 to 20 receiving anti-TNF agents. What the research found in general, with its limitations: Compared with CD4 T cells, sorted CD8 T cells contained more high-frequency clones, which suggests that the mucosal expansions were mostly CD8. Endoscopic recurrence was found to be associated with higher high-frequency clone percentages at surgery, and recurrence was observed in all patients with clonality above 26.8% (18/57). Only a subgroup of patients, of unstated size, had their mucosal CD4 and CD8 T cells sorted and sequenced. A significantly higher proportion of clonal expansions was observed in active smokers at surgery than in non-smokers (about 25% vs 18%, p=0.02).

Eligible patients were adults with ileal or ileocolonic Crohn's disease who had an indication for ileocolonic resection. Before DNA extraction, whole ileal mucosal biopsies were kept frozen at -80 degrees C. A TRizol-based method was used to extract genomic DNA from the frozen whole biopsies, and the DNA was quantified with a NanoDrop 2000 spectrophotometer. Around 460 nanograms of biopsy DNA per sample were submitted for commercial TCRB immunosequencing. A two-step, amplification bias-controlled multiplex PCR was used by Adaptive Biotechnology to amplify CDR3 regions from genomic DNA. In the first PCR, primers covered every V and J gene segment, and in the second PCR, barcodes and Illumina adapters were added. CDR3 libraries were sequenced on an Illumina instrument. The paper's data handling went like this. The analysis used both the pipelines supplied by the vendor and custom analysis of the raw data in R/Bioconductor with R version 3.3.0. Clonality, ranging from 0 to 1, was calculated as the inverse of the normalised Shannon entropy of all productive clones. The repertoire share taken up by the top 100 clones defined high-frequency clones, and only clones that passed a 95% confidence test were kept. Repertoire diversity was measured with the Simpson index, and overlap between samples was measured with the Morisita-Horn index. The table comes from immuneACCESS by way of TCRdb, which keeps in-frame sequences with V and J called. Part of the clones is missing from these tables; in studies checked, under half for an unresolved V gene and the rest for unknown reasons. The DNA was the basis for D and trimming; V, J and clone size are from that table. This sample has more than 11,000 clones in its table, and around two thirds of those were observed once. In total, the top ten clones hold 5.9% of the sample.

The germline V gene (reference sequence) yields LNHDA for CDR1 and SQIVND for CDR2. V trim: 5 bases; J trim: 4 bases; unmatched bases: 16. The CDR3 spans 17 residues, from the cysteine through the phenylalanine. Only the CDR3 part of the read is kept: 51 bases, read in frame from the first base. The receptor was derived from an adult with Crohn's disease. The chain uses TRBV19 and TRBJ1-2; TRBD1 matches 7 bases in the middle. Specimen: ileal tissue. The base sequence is TGTGCCAGTAGTGAACAGACAGGGATTAGTAAGTCCTATGGCTACACCTTC. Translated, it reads CASSEQTGISKSYGYTF. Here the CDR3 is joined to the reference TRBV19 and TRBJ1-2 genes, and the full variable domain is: DGGITQSPKYLFRKEGQNVTLSCEQNLNHDAMYWYRQDPGQGLRLIYYSQIVNDFQKGDIAEGYSVSREKKESFPLTVTSAQKNPTAFYLCASSEQTGISKSYGYTFGSGTRLTVV.